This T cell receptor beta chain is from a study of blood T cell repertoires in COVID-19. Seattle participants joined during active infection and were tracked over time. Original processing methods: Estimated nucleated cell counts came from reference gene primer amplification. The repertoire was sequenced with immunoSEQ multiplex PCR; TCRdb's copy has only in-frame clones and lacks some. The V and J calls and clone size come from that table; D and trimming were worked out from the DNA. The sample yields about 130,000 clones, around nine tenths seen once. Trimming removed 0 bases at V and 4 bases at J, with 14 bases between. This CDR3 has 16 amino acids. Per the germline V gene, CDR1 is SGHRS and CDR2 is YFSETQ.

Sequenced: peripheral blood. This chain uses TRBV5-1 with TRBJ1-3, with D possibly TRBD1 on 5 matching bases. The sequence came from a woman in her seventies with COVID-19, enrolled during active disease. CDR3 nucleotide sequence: TGCGCCAGCAGCTTGGCGGGGGGACGGTACGGAAACACCATATATTTT. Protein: CASSLAGGRYGNTIYF. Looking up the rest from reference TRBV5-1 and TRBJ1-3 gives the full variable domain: KAGVTQTPRYLIKTRGQQVTLSCSPISGHRSVSWYQQTPGQGLQFLFEYFSETQRNKGNFPGRFSGRQFSNSRSEMNVSTLELGDSALYLCASSLAGGRYGNTIYFGEGSWLTVV.